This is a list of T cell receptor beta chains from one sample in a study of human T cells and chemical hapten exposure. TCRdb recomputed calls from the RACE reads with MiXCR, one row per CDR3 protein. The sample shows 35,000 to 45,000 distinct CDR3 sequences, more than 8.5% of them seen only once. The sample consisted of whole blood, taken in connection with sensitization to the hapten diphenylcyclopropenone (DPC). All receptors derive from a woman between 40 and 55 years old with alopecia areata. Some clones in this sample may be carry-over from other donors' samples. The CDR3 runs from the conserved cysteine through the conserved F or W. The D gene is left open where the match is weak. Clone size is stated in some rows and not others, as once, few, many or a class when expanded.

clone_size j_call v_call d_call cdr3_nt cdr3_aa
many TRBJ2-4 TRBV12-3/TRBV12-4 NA TGTGCCAGCAGTTTAGCTTTAAGTGAGGCCAAAAACATTCAGTACTTC CASSLALSEAKNIQYF
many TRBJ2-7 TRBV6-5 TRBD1 TGTGCCAGCAGTTCCTCCGGGACAGGACTCTACGAGCAGTACTTC CASSSSGTGLYEQYF
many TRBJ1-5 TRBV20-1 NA TGCAGTGTGTATAGCGGGGATCAGCCCCAGCATTTT CSVYSGDQPQHF
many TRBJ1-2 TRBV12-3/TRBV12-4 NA TGTGCCAGCAGTCCCGGGCCGGGTGGCTACACCTTC CASSPGPGGYTF
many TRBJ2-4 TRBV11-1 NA TGTGCCAGCAGCGGCACGCCCGGGACACCGTCGGGGAACATTCAGTACTTC CASSGTPGTPSGNIQYF
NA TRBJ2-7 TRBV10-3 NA TGTGCCATCAGTCCCAGGGACTACGAGCAGTACTTC CAISPRDYEQYF
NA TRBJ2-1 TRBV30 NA TGTGCCTGGAGTGCGCGGGGGCTATCCTACAATGAGCAGTTCTTC CAWSARGLSYNEQFF
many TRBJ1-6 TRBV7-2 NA TGTGCCAGTAGAACGGGGGCAGTAAATTCACCCCTCCACTTT CASRTGAVNSPLHF
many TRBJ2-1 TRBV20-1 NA TGCAGTGCAACGGGGGTGCGGGACTCGTACAATGAGCAGTTCTTC CSATGVRDSYNEQFF
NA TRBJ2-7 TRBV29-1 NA TGCAGCGTTGGACCAGGGGAGTACGAGCAGTACTTC CSVGPGEYEQYF
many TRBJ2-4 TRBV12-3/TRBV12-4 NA TGTGCCAGCAGTTTAAACAAAAACATTCAGTACTTC CASSLNKNIQYF
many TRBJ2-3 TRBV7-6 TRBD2 TGTGCCAGCAGCCCGAGGACTAGCGGGAACACAGATACGCAGTATTTT CASSPRTSGNTDTQYF
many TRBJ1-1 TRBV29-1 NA TGCAGCGTTGACGGGCGGCAGGGCGTCGTGGCTTTCTTT CSVDGRQGVVAFF
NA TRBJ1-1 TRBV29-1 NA TGCAGCGTTGAAAAGTGGAACACTGAAGCTTTCTTT CSVEKWNTEAFF
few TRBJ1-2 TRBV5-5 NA TGTGCCAGCAGCCCACCCTACAACGGAATTAACTATGGCTACACCTTC CASSPPYNGINYGYTF
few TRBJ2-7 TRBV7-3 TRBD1 TGTGCCAGCAGGTCAACAGGGGGCGTCGTCAGCGAGCAGTACTTC CASRSTGGVVSEQYF
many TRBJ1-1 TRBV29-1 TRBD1 TGCAGCGCCGGGACAGCGAACACTGAAGCTTTCTTT CSAGTANTEAFF
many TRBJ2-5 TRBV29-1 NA TGCAGCGTTGAAGGGTCGGCGCAGGGGACCCAGTACTTC CSVEGSAQGTQYF
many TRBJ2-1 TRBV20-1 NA TGCAGTGCTAGAGATCAGGGCCGCAGAAGAAACAATGAGCAGTTCTTC CSARDQGRRRNNEQFF
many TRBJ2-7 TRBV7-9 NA TGTGCCAGCAGCCCGGGCGGACAGCCCTACGAGCAGTACTTC CASSPGGQPYEQYF
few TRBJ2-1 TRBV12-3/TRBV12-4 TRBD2 TGTGCCAGCAGCCCTACGGGAGGGTCCTACAATGAGCAGTTCTTC CASSPTGGSYNEQFF
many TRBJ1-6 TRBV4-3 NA TGCGCCAGCAGCCGGGCAGATTATTCTAATTCACCCCTCCACTTT CASSRADYSNSPLHF
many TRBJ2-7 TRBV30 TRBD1 TGTGCCTGGAGTTCCGGACAGGGGTACGAGCAGTACTTC CAWSSGQGYEQYF
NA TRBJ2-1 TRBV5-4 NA TGTGCCAGCAGCTTTATCAGGGGAGGTATAGATGAGCAGTTCTTC CASSFIRGGIDEQFF
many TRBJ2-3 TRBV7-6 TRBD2 TGTGCCAGCAGCTTAGGCAGCGGGGGGGAAGATACGCAGTATTTT CASSLGSGGEDTQYF
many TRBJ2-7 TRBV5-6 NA TGTGCCAGCAGCCCACTCGAAGGGGAGGAATCCTACGAGCAGTACTTC CASSPLEGEESYEQYF
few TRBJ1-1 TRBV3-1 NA TGTGCCAGCAGCCAAGAGTGGGGACCCACTGAAGCTTTCTTT CASSQEWGPTEAFF
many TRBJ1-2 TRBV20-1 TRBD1 TGCAGTGCCGGGACAGGAGGTGGCTACACCTTC CSAGTGGGYTF
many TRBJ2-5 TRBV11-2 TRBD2 TGTGCCAGCAGTTATACGGGACTAGCGGTGGAGACCCAGTACTTC CASSYTGLAVETQYF
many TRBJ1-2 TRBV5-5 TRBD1 TGTGCCAGCAGCCCCCGGGACAGGGGGATGTACTATGGCTACACCTTC CASSPRDRGMYYGYTF
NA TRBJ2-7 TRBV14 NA TGTGCCAGCAGCCAAGTGGGACTCCTCTACGAGCAGTACTTC CASSQVGLLYEQYF
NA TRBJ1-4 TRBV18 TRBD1 TGTGCCAGCTCACCCCAGGGGGTTGAAGAAAAACTGTTTTTT CASSPQGVEEKLFF